This TCR beta chain was recovered during a study of cytomegalovirus exposure and HLA in healthy donors. The study's findings and limits: Most TCR sequences were seen very rarely across donors, but some public TCRs occurred in many.

This CDR3 has 17 amino acids. CDR1 is SGHRS and CDR2 is YFSETQ in the germline V gene. The ends lost 0 bases at V and 5 bases at J; junction bases unmatched: 9. Using immunoSEQ multiplex PCR, the repertoire was profiled, and TCRdb retains in-frame clones only, with some absent. The sample consists of some 77,000 clones, roughly 94% of them appearing once. Remarks on this clone: As yet, its antigen is unknown.

The V call is TRBV5-1, the J call TRBJ1-1, with 11 nucleotides matching TRBD1. Sequenced: PBMCs. This clonotype was sampled from a man between 18 and 35 years old in good health and CMV-seropositive. The chain's CDR3 is CASSLAPPGTGGTEAFF. The CDR3 coding sequence is TGCGCCAGCAGCTTGGCCCCACCCGGGACAGGGGGTACTGAAGCTTTCTTT.